The 29 T cell receptor beta chains reported below all come from one sample, sequenced in a study of T cell responses to AZD1222 COVID-19 vaccine. Here immunoSEQ multiplex PCR was the method, and the copy in TCRdb shows in-frame clones only, minus some. The table records around 18,000 clones, roughly 79% of them present only once. The sequencing used peripheral blood, collected 28 days after the second AZD1222 dose. The source is an adult who received the AZD1222 COVID-19 vaccine.

This clone showed up just once. The J gene is TRBJ1-5, the V gene TRBV6-5; D possibly corresponds to TRBD1 (5 bases). From germline, CDR1 is MNHEY and CDR2 SVGAGI. CDR3 length: 15 amino acids. V dropped 1 base and J dropped 5 bases, with 12 bases sitting between them. The DNA for the CDR3 is TGTGCCAGCAGTTACTTGTCGGGACTGGATCAGCCCCAGCATTTT. Its translation is CASSYLSGLDQPQHF.

The table lists this clone with a few counts. The J gene is TRBJ2-2, the V gene TRBV10-1; unclear D gene. V gave up 2 bases and J gave up 3 bases, with 7 bases separating them. This CDR3 has 14 residues. The germline gives CDR1 WNHNN, CDR2 SYGVQD (reference sequence). CDR3 sequence (DNA): TGCGCCAGCAGTGAGGGCCGTGACACCGGGGAGCTGTTTTTT. Protein product: CASSEGRDTGELFF.

V is TRBV4-2 and J is TRBJ1-1, with D unresolved. Germline V CDR1 and CDR2: LGHNA, YNFKEQ. The CDR3 totals 13 residues. The ends were cut back, 3 bases at V and 10 bases at J, with 15 bases in the middle. CDR3 loop: CASSQTDALGAFF. CDR3 in DNA: TGTGCCAGCAGCCAGACCGACGCCCTTGGAGCTTTCTTT.

CDR3 nucleotides: TGCAGTGCTAGTAGTGAGCGGACCCAAGAGACCCAGTACTTC. It yields the protein CSASSERTQETQYF. The rearrangement joins TRBV20-1 to TRBJ2-5; TRBD2 is a possible D gene (5 bases). V lost 3 bases to trimming and J lost 1 base, with 12 bases between them. The length of the CDR3 is 14 residues. The V gene's germline CDR1 is DFQATT and CDR2 SNEGSKA (reference sequence).

This clone was counted a few times. The V call is TRBV5-8, the J call TRBJ2-3; no firm D call. Deletions cut 2 bases from V and 5 bases from J, with 6 bases between. CDR1 and CDR2 from the germline V gene are SGHTS and YDEGEE. This CDR3 has 12 amino acids. Here the CDR3 DNA reads TGTGCCAGCAGCTTATTGGGAGATACGCAGTATTTT. Its translation: CASSLLGDTQYF.

The chain employs TRBV12-5 and TRBJ1-4; 7 bases line up with TRBD1. V shed 9 bases, J shed 2 bases, and the junction held 9 bases outside the gene matches. Germline V CDR1 and CDR2: LGHNT, FRNRAP. CDR3 length: 15 residues. The CDR3 here is CASAPPTGTNEKLFF. CDR3 in DNA: TGTGCTAGCGCTCCTCCGACAGGGACTAATGAAAAACTGTTTTTT.

The J gene is TRBJ2-1, the V gene TRBV4-3; TRBD2 matches at 7 bases. With 4 bases clipped from V and 3 bases from J, the junction kept 9 bases outside the gene matches. CDR3 size: 16 residues. Germline V gene data show CDR1 as LGHNA and CDR2 as YSLEER. This CDR3 is CASSPRTSGIYNEQFF. The CDR3 nucleotides are TGCGCCAGCAGCCCCCGGACTAGTGGGATCTACAATGAGCAGTTCTTC.

The chain recombines TRBV27 with TRBJ2-7, with TRBD1 matching 11 bases. In germline, CDR1 is MNHEY, CDR2 SMNVEV (reference sequence). Trimming removed 4 bases from V and 4 bases from J; junction bases left unmatched: 12. The CDR3 has 17 residues. In nucleotides, the CDR3 is TGTGCCAGCAGTTCCCGCCGGGGGACAGGGGGGAGGTACGAGCAGTACTTC. Translating gives CASSSRRGTGGRYEQYF.

This clone came up a few times. V usage is TRBV12-5 and J usage is TRBJ1-4; 8 bases match TRBD1. Germline CDR1 and CDR2: LGHNT and FRNRAP. The CDR3 length is 16 residues. Unmatched junction bases numbered 11, after V lost 6 bases and J lost 5 bases. The CDR3 protein is CASGSITGGENEKLFF. The CDR3 DNA is TGTGCTAGTGGCTCAATTACAGGGGGAGAAAATGAAAAACTGTTTTTT.

The CDR3 DNA reads as TGTGCCTTGAACGGAATTGAGCAGTTCTTC. This encodes CALNGIEQFF. The chain recombines TRBV30 with TRBJ2-1; D gene ambiguous. The CDR3 spans 10 residues. In germline, CDR1 is GTSNPN, CDR2 SVGIG (reference sequence). Trimming removed 7 bases at V and 9 bases at J, with 10 bases between.

The rearrangement uses TRBV18 and TRBJ1-4; 7 bases are shared with TRBD1. This CDR3 region has 15 residues. Germline trimming cut 3 bases from V and 4 bases from J; bases unmatched to any gene: 5. Germline V lookup: CDR1 KGHSH, CDR2 LQKENI. Here the CDR3 reads CASSPPTGVNEKLFF. CDR3 sequence (DNA): TGTGCCAGCTCACCCCCCACAGGGGTTAATGAAAAACTGTTTTTT.

The rearrangement uses TRBV27 and TRBJ1-2; a weak D match, TRBD1 (5 bases). This CDR3 is built from 13 residues. Germline CDR1 and CDR2: MNHEY and SMNVEV (reference sequence). V dropped 2 bases and J dropped 8 bases, with 12 bases sitting between them. This CDR3 reads CASSLGQGWGYTF. The CDR3 bases are TGTGCCAGCAGTTTAGGCCAGGGTTGGGGCTACACCTTC.

The chain has TRBV12-5 and TRBJ2-2, with 9 bases lining up with TRBD1. There are 18 residues in the CDR3. Germline CDR1 and CDR2: LGHNT and FRNRAP. Trimming took 0 bases from V and 7 from J; bases not matched to a gene: 12. CDR3 in DNA: TGTGCTAGTGGTTTGGTACGCGGGACACAGGGGGCAGGCGGGGAGCTGTTTTTT. It specifies CASGLVRGTQGAGGELFF.

This chain connects TRBV10-3 to TRBJ1-1; a possible D gene is TRBD1 (5 bases). The length of the CDR3 is 14 residues. Germline V CDR1 and CDR2: ENHRY, SYGVKD. V lost 7 bases and J 0 bases, leaving 12 bases between the germline ends. DNA for the CDR3: TGTGCCATCACCGAGGGAGGGGTGAACACTGAAGCTTTCTTT. Its translation: CAITEGGVNTEAFF.

The CDR3 is CASSPRTGGPNEQFF. CDR3 in DNA: TGTGCCAGCAGCCCCAGGACAGGGGGGCCCAATGAGCAGTTCTTC. V is TRBV4-2 and J is TRBJ2-1, with 10 bases aligning to TRBD1. Germline CDR1 and CDR2: LGHNA and YNFKEQ. This CDR3 has 15 amino acids. V dropped 4 bases and J dropped 6; count of bases not matched to a gene: 6.

The V and J genes are TRBV10-3 and TRBJ2-2, with a tentative D call TRBD2 (5 bases). Trimming removed 0 bases at V and 3 bases at J, with 8 bases between. CDR1 ENHRY and CDR2 SYGVKD come from the germline V gene. The CDR3 is made up of 15 amino acids. The CDR3 is CAISESTTYTGELFF. CDR3 coding DNA: TGTGCCATCAGTGAGTCGACTACCTACACCGGGGAGCTGTTTTTT.

This clone has a single count. This rearrangement joins TRBV9 to TRBJ2-2, with 11 bases identical to TRBD1. The CDR3 contains 16 residues. Germline-derived CDR1 and CDR2 are SGDLS and YYNGEE. The junction had 6 bases not matched to a gene; V was cut back by 4 bases and J by 4 bases. CDR3 in amino acids: CASSPWTGGSTGELFF. CDR3 DNA: TGTGCCAGCAGCCCTTGGACAGGGGGCAGCACCGGGGAGCTGTTTTTT.

This CDR3 is CASSMGPWTEAFF. CDR3 in DNA: TGTGCCAGTAGTATGGGGCCGTGGACTGAAGCTTTCTTT. The chain is built from TRBV19 and TRBJ1-1; TRBD1 is a possible D gene (5 bases). Trimming stripped 3 bases from V and 5 bases from J, with 10 bases between. Germline CDR1 LNHDA, CDR2 SQIVND (reference sequence). This CDR3 spans 13 amino acids.

The rearrangement links TRBV2 to TRBJ1-1; D gene unclear. The CDR3 loop spans 13 amino acids. Germline assignment: CDR1 SNHLY and CDR2 FYNNEI. The V and J ends lost 7 bases and 2 bases respectively, with 11 bases between them. CDR3 coding DNA: TGTGCCAGCAATGATGGGGTTAACACTGAAGCTTTCTTT. Its protein is CASNDGVNTEAFF. Combining the CDR3 with reference TRBV2 and TRBJ1-1 gives the whole variable domain EPEVTQTPSHQVTQMGQEVILRCVPISNHLYFYWYRQILGQKVEFLVSFYNNEISEKSEIFDDQFSVERPDGSNFTLKIRSTKLEDSAMYFCASNDGVNTEAFFGQGTRLTVV.

This chain joins TRBV6-2 or TRBV6-3 and TRBJ1-2; TRBD1 agrees at 11 bases. This CDR3 has 17 residues. Germline-derived CDR1 and CDR2 are MNHEY and SVGEGT. Trimming cost V 2 bases and J 5 bases; bases outside gene matches: 10. The DNA of the CDR3 is TGTGCCAGCAGTTACGGAGGACAGGGGGCGCTAGGATATGGCTACACCTTC. Amino acid sequence: CASSYGGQGALGYGYTF.

The chain employs TRBV7-8 and TRBJ2-7; no firm D call. Trimming shortened V by 8 bases and J by 4 bases, and 12 bases separated the two germline ends. CDR1 is SGHVS and CDR2 is FQNEAQ in the germline V gene. The CDR3 length is 12 residues. CDR3 in amino acids: CASGDSVYEQYF. The CDR3, as DNA: TGTGCCAGCGGAGATTCCGTGTACGAGCAGTACTTC.

This rearrangement joins TRBV5-6 to TRBJ2-5, with 8 nucleotides matching TRBD1. CDR3 length: 18 amino acids. The junction had 19 bases not matched to a gene; V was cut back by 4 bases and J by 5 bases. The germline CDR1 and CDR2 sequences are SGHDT and YYEEEE. The CDR3 here is CASSPRTGFPRDQETQYF. The DNA of the CDR3 is TGTGCCAGCAGCCCAAGGACAGGGTTTCCCAGGGATCAGGAGACCCAGTACTTC. The entire variable domain, with the rest obtained from reference TRBV5-6 and TRBJ2-5, is as follows: DAGVTQSPTHLIKTRGQQVTLRCSPKSGHDTVSWYQQALGQGPQFIFQYYEEEERQRGNFPDRFSGHQFPNYSSELNVNALLLGDSALYLCASSPRTGFPRDQETQYFGPGTRLLVL.

This sequence joins TRBV14 and TRBJ1-2; D remains ambiguous. The CDR3 is 12 residues long. Trimming shortened V by 0 bases and J by 8 bases, and 7 bases separated the two germline ends. From germline, CDR1 is SGHDN and CDR2 FVKESK. The CDR3 spells CASSQDIRGYTF. DNA for the CDR3: TGTGCCAGCAGCCAAGATATTAGGGGCTACACCTTC.

The chain joins TRBV9 to TRBJ1-1; TRBD1 might be the D (5 bases). V was clipped by 0 bases and J by 6 bases, with 15 bases between them. This CDR3 comprises 15 residues. The germline CDR1 and CDR2 sequences are SGDLS and YYNGEE. The CDR3 nucleotides read TGTGCCAGCAGCGTAGGCGGAGGGGAAGGATCTGAAGCTTTCTTT. Protein product: CASSVGGGEGSEAFF.

DNA of the CDR3: TGTGCCAGCAGCTTGGCCGATAGAGGGACAGATGGCACCGGGGAGCTGTTTTTT. Protein: CASSLADRGTDGTGELFF. The chain recombines TRBV5-6 with TRBJ2-2, with TRBD1 matching 7 bases. V lost 0 bases and J lost 4; bases outside the gene matches: 12. The CDR3 sequence is 18 residues long. CDR1 SGHDT and CDR2 YYEEEE come from the germline V gene. Complete variable domain (other parts from reference TRBV5-6 and TRBJ2-2): DAGVTQSPTHLIKTRGQQVTLRCSPKSGHDTVSWYQQALGQGPQFIFQYYEEEERQRGNFPDRFSGHQFPNYSSELNVNALLLGDSALYLCASSLADRGTDGTGELFFGEGSRLTVL.

The V gene is TRBV6-1, the J gene TRBJ1-3; no reliable D call. Germline V gene data show CDR1 as MNHNS and CDR2 as SASEGT. There are 17 residues in the CDR3. The V and J ends lost 1 base and 0 bases respectively, with 13 bases between them. The CDR3 protein is CASSEGGWGRSGNTIYF. CDR3 DNA: TGTGCCAGCAGTGAAGGGGGTTGGGGTCGCTCTGGAAACACCATATATTTT.

This sequence joins TRBV11-2 and TRBJ2-1; 7 bases agree with TRBD2. The CDR3 loop spans 17 amino acids. Trimming at V came to 5 bases and at J to 2 bases, leaving 12 bases not matched to a gene. CDR1 and CDR2 (germline): SGHAT, FQNNGV. The chain's CDR3 is CASSPQTGGLAYNEQFF. The CDR3 DNA reads as TGTGCCAGCAGCCCCCAGACCGGGGGGTTAGCCTACAATGAGCAGTTCTTC.

The table lists this clone with a few counts. This chain connects TRBV6-5 to TRBJ1-2; the D gene is possibly TRBD1 (6 bases). The CDR3 has 11 amino acids. With 7 bases removed from V and 6 bases from J, the gap between germline ends came to 9 bases. Germline-derived CDR1 and CDR2 are MNHEY and SVGAGI. CDR3 nucleotides: TGTGCCAGCACCAAGGGGGATGGCTACACCTTC. Protein: CASTKGDGYTF.

The J gene is TRBJ2-1, the V gene TRBV24-1, with D unclear. Trimming cost V 3 bases and J 10 bases, with 12 bases left between them. CDR3 length: 13 residues. CDR1 is KGHDR and CDR2 is SFDVKD in the germline V gene. This chain's CDR3 is CATSDTYYDEQFF. DNA for the CDR3: TGTGCCACCAGTGATACCTACTACGACGAGCAGTTCTTC.